This is a list of T cell receptor beta chains from one sample in a study of vaccination effects on CD4 cells after COVID-19. Generated by immunoSEQ multiplex PCR, the TCRdb table keeps only in-frame clones and is missing some. Among 15,000 to 20,000 clones listed, roughly three quarters were seen once. These receptors have no known antigen. The specimen was CD4+ T cells from PBMCs cultured with HCoV-NL63 spike peptides, collected after COVID-19 vaccination. These receptors all stem from a human donor who received a COVID-19 vaccine. Each CDR3 is given with its conserved first and last residue. A D gene is named only where the DNA matches it firmly. Clone size appears in some rows only: once, few, many, or a class for an expanded clone.

clone_size	v_call	j_call	d_call	cdr3_length	cdr3_aa	cdr3_nt
NA	TRBV24-1	TRBJ2-7	NA	11	CATSDLDEQYF	TGTGCCACCAGTGATTTAGACGAGCAGTACTTC
NA	TRBV9	TRBJ1-3	NA	15	CASSLDAGTGNTIYF	TGTGCCAGCAGCCTAGACGCAGGGACTGGAAACACCATATATTTT
NA	TRBV5-1	TRBJ1-2	TRBD1	15	CASSLGQGTHYGYTF	TGCGCCAGCAGCCTCGGACAGGGGACCCACTATGGCTACACCTTC
NA	TRBV7-9	TRBJ1-2	NA	14	CASSLSGVLYGYTF	TGTGCCAGCAGCTTAAGTGGTGTTCTCTATGGCTACACCTTC
NA	TRBV5-1	TRBJ1-6	TRBD1	15	CASSLGWTGDSPLHF	TGCGCCAGCAGCTTGGGCTGGACAGGGGATTCACCCCTCCACTTT
NA	TRBV5-1	TRBJ2-1	TRBD2	14	CASRERGTYNEQFF	TGCGCCAGCAGGGAGCGGGGAACCTACAATGAGCAGTTCTTC
NA	TRBV28	TRBJ2-7	TRBD1	14	CASSSGDRGLVPYF	TGTGCCAGCAGTTCGGGGGACAGGGGGCTGGTCCCGTACTTC
NA	TRBV13	TRBJ2-7	TRBD1	14	CASSLRDSSYEQYF	TGTGCCAGCAGCCTACGGGACAGCTCCTACGAGCAGTACTTC
NA	TRBV5-1	TRBJ2-7	NA	13	CASSSPNAYEQYF	TGCGCCAGCAGCTCGCCGAACGCCTACGAGCAGTACTTC
NA	TRBV9	TRBJ2-3	NA	16	CASSPRGVPSTDTQYF	TGTGCCAGCAGCCCAAGAGGGGTCCCCAGCACAGATACGCAGTATTTT
NA	TRBV19	TRBJ2-1	NA	15	CASSIEGLSYNEQFF	TGTGCCAGTAGTATAGAGGGATTATCCTACAATGAGCAGTTCTTC
NA	TRBV18	TRBJ2-2	TRBD1	16	CASSPLVDRAAGELFF	TGTGCCAGCTCACCACTTGTGGACAGGGCGGCCGGGGAGCTGTTTTTT
NA	TRBV7-3	TRBJ2-1	TRBD2	13	CASTASGHNEQFF	TGTGCCAGCACGGCTAGCGGACACAATGAGCAGTTCTTC
NA	TRBV11-2	TRBJ2-5	NA	15	CASSLITGFQETQYF	TGTGCCAGCAGCTTGATAACAGGATTCCAAGAGACCCAGTACTTC
few	TRBV9	TRBJ1-2	TRBD1	15	CASRPSTGGAFGYTF	TGTGCCAGCAGACCCTCGACAGGGGGCGCGTTTGGCTACACCTTC
few	TRBV12-2	TRBJ1-5	NA	15	CASRLREGARQPQHF	TGTGCAAGTCGCTTAAGGGAGGGGGCCCGGCAGCCCCAGCATTTT
NA	TRBV20-1	TRBJ2-5	TRBD2	15	CSASTSGGLQETQYF	TGCAGTGCTAGTACTAGCGGGGGACTCCAAGAGACCCAGTACTTC
NA	TRBV10-2	TRBJ2-1	NA	12	CASSDIRGEQFF	TGCGCCAGCAGTGACATAAGGGGTGAGCAGTTCTTC
NA	TRBV14	TRBJ2-2	NA	15	CASRPAGSVTGELFF	TGTGCCAGCCGCCCGGCGGGGTCGGTAACCGGGGAGCTGTTTTTT
NA	TRBV2	TRBJ2-3	TRBD2	17	CASSEFRWTSIGDTQYF	TGTGCCAGCAGTGAATTTCGTTGGACTAGTATAGGAGATACGCAGTATTTT
NA	TRBV5-8	TRBJ2-7	NA	13	CASSLGHSYEQYF	TGTGCCAGCAGCTTGGGACACTCCTACGAGCAGTACTTC
NA	TRBV27	TRBJ2-2	NA	12	CASSFITGELFF	TGTGCCAGCAGTTTCATAACCGGGGAGCTGTTTTTT
NA	TRBV27	TRBJ1-2	NA	13	CASSLQGGAGYTF	TGTGCCAGCAGTTTGCAGGGCGGCGCTGGCTACACCTTC
NA	TRBV3-1/TRBV3-2	TRBJ2-7	TRBD2	14	CASTRAGETYEQYF	TGTGCCAGCACCCGAGCGGGAGAGACCTACGAGCAGTACTTC
NA	TRBV2	TRBJ1-2	NA	13	CASSEQAPYGYTF	TGTGCCAGCAGTGAACAGGCCCCCTATGGCTACACCTTC
NA	TRBV19	TRBJ2-1	TRBD2	16	CASSGLAGGRYNEQFF	TGTGCCAGTAGCGGATTAGCGGGAGGCCGCTACAATGAGCAGTTCTTC
NA	TRBV20-1	TRBJ2-7	NA	10	CSAGSYEQYF	TGCAGTGCGGGGAGCTACGAGCAGTACTTC
NA	TRBV15	TRBJ1-3	NA	14	CATSYQGTGNTIYF	TGTGCCACCAGTTACCAGGGGACCGGAAACACCATATATTTT
NA	TRBV6-2/TRBV6-3	TRBJ2-5	NA	14	CASSYREGWETQYF	TGTGCCAGCAGTTACAGGGAAGGCTGGGAGACCCAGTACTTC